The 23 T cell receptor beta chains below come from one sample, sequenced in a study of CD8 T cells in Susac syndrome. After extraction with the RNeasy kit, about 0.45 to 1 ug of the RNA was reverse transcribed using random hexamers. MiXCR was run by TCRdb on the immunoSEQ multiplex PCR reads, yielding one entry per CDR3 protein. The table shows approximately 210,000 distinct CDR3 sequences, with 85% to 95% occurring only once. Sequenced material: CD4+ T cells from PBMCs. These receptors came from a human donor with Susac syndrome.

V usage is TRBV7-9 and J usage is TRBJ2-5; TRBD2 matches 8 bases. CDR3 length: 13 residues. The V segment lost 6 bases and the J segment 2 bases; nucleotides outside the gene matches: 2. Germline CDR1 SEHNR, CDR2 FQNEAQ (reference sequence). The DNA of the CDR3 is TGTGCCAGCAGACTAGCGGCTCAAGAGACCCAGTACTTC. It is translated as CASRLAAQETQYF.

J is TRBJ1-6 and V is TRBV11-1; unclear D gene. Trimming removed 5 bases from V and 7 bases from J, with 9 bases in between. Germline V gene lookup returns CDR1 SGHAT and CDR2 FQDESV (reference sequence). The CDR3 extends over 13 amino acids. This chain's CDR3 is CASSPTANSPLHF. CDR3 nucleotide sequence: TGTGCCAGCAGCCCAACTGCGAATTCACCCCTCCACTTT.

J is TRBJ2-5 and V is TRBV7-6; 7 nucleotides match TRBD1. CDR3 length: 16 amino acids. The J segment lost 4 bases and the V segment lost 0 bases, leaving 8 bases of the junction unmatched. Germline loops: CDR1 SGHVS, CDR2 FNYEAQ. DNA for the CDR3: TGTGCCAGCAGCTTAGCGGTGAGGGGGCTGGGAGAGACCCAGTACTTC. Translating gives CASSLAVRGLGETQYF. The full variable domain, rest sourced from reference TRBV7-6 and TRBJ2-5, is GAGVSQSPRYKVTKRGQDVALRCDPISGHVSLYWYRQALGQGPEFLTYFNYEAQQDKSGLPNDRFSAERPEGSISTLTIQRTEQRDSAMYRCASSLAVRGLGETQYFGPGTRLLVL.

This chain uses TRBV20-1 with TRBJ2-7, with 8 positions matching TRBD2. V gave up 5 bases and J gave up 1 base; unmatched junction bases: 7. CDR3 length: 14 residues. Germline V gene data show CDR1 as DFQATT and CDR2 as SNEGSKA (reference sequence). The CDR3: CSASRTSRSYEQYF. The CDR3 DNA is TGCAGTGCTTCCCGGACTAGCCGGTCCTACGAGCAGTACTTC.

This clonotype appeared a few times. The rearrangement joins TRBV7-9 to TRBJ1-1; TRBD1 matches at 8 bases. Germline values: CDR1 SEHNR, CDR2 FQNEAQ (reference sequence). CDR3 length: 14 amino acids. Unmatched junction bases numbered 2, after V lost 5 bases and J lost 0 bases. CDR3 nucleotide sequence: TGTGCCAGCAGCCAGGACAGGGTGAACACTGAAGCTTTCTTT. This translates into CASSQDRVNTEAFF.

The rearrangement joins TRBV27 to TRBJ2-5, with 9 bases lining up with TRBD1. Germline CDR1 is MNHEY and CDR2 is SMNVEV (reference sequence). The CDR3 contains 15 residues. With 0 bases clipped from V and 5 bases from J, the junction kept 4 bases outside the gene matches. The CDR3 region is CASSLSGQGWETQYF. For the CDR3, the DNA is TGTGCCAGCAGTTTATCGGGACAGGGATGGGAGACCCAGTACTTC.

The chain joins TRBV28 to TRBJ2-7; D not certain. Per germline, CDR1 MDHEN and CDR2 SYDVKM. The V and J ends lost 7 bases and 5 bases respectively, with 9 bases between them. The CDR3 is 11 residues long. Here the CDR3 DNA reads TGTGCCAGCACTCTCCGAAACGAGCAGTACTTC. It is translated as CASTLRNEQYF.

The CDR3 loop reads CASSEPGQGNYGYTF. The CDR3 bases are TGTGCCAGCAGTGAGCCGGGACAGGGCAACTATGGCTACACCTTC. The genes are TRBV12-3 or TRBV12-4 and TRBJ1-2; the match to TRBD1 covers 9 bases. Trimming took 5 bases from V and 2 from J; bases not matched to a gene: 6. CDR3 length: 15 amino acids.

The J gene is TRBJ1-2, the V gene TRBV4-3, with 10 bases aligning to TRBD1. In germline, CDR1 is LGHNA, CDR2 YSLEER. With 9 bases clipped from V and 4 bases from J, the junction kept 11 bases outside the gene matches. This CDR3 is 15 amino acids long. Here the CDR3 reads CARIGQGDGSYGYTF. The CDR3 DNA is TGCGCCAGAATTGGACAGGGGGATGGGAGCTATGGCTACACCTTC.

The J gene is TRBJ2-1, the V gene TRBV29-1; 8 bases match TRBD2. V was clipped by 2 bases and J by 6 bases; unmatched bases: 9. This CDR3 spans 15 amino acids. The germline CDR1 and CDR2 sequences are SQVTM and ANQGSEA. For the CDR3, the DNA is TGCAGCGTTGAATTGGGCGGGGGGCACCCCAATGAGCAGTTCTTC. Translation gives CSVELGGGHPNEQFF.

The genes are TRBV12-3 or TRBV12-4 and TRBJ1-3; D uncertain. Trimming removed 0 bases at V and 3 bases at J, with 3 bases between. The CDR3 sequence is 13 residues long. For the CDR3, the DNA is TGTGCCAGCAGTTTAGCTCTTGGAAACACCATATATTTT. Translating gives CASSLALGNTIYF.

The J gene is TRBJ2-3, the V gene TRBV12-3 or TRBV12-4; TRBD2 matches 13 bases. J was trimmed by 4 bases and V by 6 bases; bases with no gene match: 4. CDR3 size: 15 residues. The CDR3 nucleotides are TGTGCCAGCAGCCCACTAGCGGGGGGGCCAGATACGCAGTATTTT. Translated: CASSPLAGGPDTQYF.

The chain links TRBV9 to TRBJ2-1, with D perhaps TRBD2 (7 bases). V lost 0 bases and J 9 bases, leaving 19 bases between the germline ends. This CDR3 has 16 residues. Germline CDR1 and CDR2: SGDLS and YYNGEE. The CDR3 DNA sequence: TGTGCCAGCAGCGTAGAACCGGGGGGCCTTTCTCTTGAGCAGTTCTTC. Translating gives CASSVEPGGLSLEQFF.

This chain links TRBV6-5 with TRBJ2-1; D is possibly TRBD1 or TRBD2 (7 bases each). The CDR3 has 16 residues. CDR1 is MNHEY and CDR2 is SVGAGI in the germline V gene. The V end was cut by 0 bases, the J end by 9 bases, with 18 bases between. DNA for the CDR3: TGTGCCAGCAGTTACTCCCAGGGTGCAGGGGGGGCTGAGCAGTTCTTC. Its protein is CASSYSQGAGGAEQFF.

This clonotype was observed a few times. This rearrangement joins TRBV14 to TRBJ1-6; no clear D. Germline CDR1 reads SGHDN; CDR2 reads FVKESK. CDR3 length equals 13 residues. V gave up 0 bases and J gave up 7 bases, with 4 bases separating them. Here the CDR3 DNA reads TGTGCCAGCAGCCAAGATAGGAATTCACCCCTCCACTTT. It encodes CASSQDRNSPLHF.

The V and J genes are TRBV7-9 and TRBJ1-6; D unresolved. Germline CDR1 reads SEHNR; CDR2 reads FQNEAQ (reference sequence). The CDR3 has 15 amino acids. V was cut by 6 bases and J by 5 bases, with 14 bases left in between. Written as DNA, the CDR3 is TGTGCCAGCAGTCTCCGATCGGACCATAATTCACCCCTCCACTTT. This sequence encodes CASSLRSDHNSPLHF.

The chain recombines TRBV15 with TRBJ2-3; 9 bases agree with TRBD1. V was pared by 8 bases and J by 2 bases, with 5 bases of the junction left unmatched. CDR3 length equals 14 residues. Germline lookup yields CDR1 LNHNV and CDR2 YYDKDF (reference sequence). CDR3 region: CATRTGDITDTQYF. The CDR3 DNA is TGTGCCACCCGGACAGGGGATATCACAGATACGCAGTATTTT.

The rearrangement joins TRBV5-1 to TRBJ1-1; no clear D. Per germline, CDR1 SGHRS and CDR2 YFSETQ. CDR3 length: 13 amino acids. Trimming removed 2 bases from V and 0 bases from J, with 5 bases in between. The CDR3 region is CASSLLVNTEAFF. The CDR3 DNA reads as TGCGCCAGCAGCTTATTGGTGAACACTGAAGCTTTCTTT. Full variable domain (outside the CDR3, taken from reference TRBV5-1 and TRBJ1-1): KAGVTQTPRYLIKTRGQQVTLSCSPISGHRSVSWYQQTPGQGLQFLFEYFSETQRNKGNFPGRFSGRQFSNSRSEMNVSTLELGDSALYLCASSLLVNTEAFFGQGTRLTVV.

CDR3 in DNA: TGTGCCATCAATAACAGGGCGCAGGGAGATACGCAGTATTTT. Its translation is CAINNRAQGDTQYF. The chain links TRBV10-3 to TRBJ2-3, with D tentatively TRBD1 (6 bases). The CDR3 totals 14 residues. In germline, CDR1 is ENHRY, CDR2 SYGVKD. Trimming left V 7 bases short and J 5 bases short, with 16 bases between.

The rearrangement joins TRBV6-2 or TRBV6-3 to TRBJ2-7, with TRBD1 matching 7 bases. CDR3 length: 13 amino acids. Per germline, CDR1 MNHEY and CDR2 SVGEGT. The V gene end was trimmed by 8 bases and the J gene end by 6 bases; junction bases not matched to a gene: 10. CDR3 DNA: TGTGCCAGCCAAATCGACACAGGGGCCGAGCAGTACTTC. Translating gives CASQIDTGAEQYF.

The gene calls are TRBV20-1 and TRBJ1-2, with 7 bases matching TRBD1. Germline-derived CDR1 and CDR2 are DFQATT and SNEGSKA (reference sequence). Trimming at V came to 2 bases and at J to 0 bases, leaving 6 bases not matched to a gene. The CDR3 covers 15 residues. CDR3 amino acids: CSARNDRVANYGYTF. CDR3 sequence (DNA): TGCAGTGCTAGAAACGACAGGGTGGCTAACTATGGCTACACCTTC.

The gene calls are TRBV12-3 or TRBV12-4 and TRBJ2-1; D unresolved. V gave up 5 bases and J gave up 5 bases, with 7 bases separating them. This CDR3 spans 12 amino acids. The CDR3 loop reads CASSRNNNEQFF. The CDR3 DNA reads as TGTGCCAGCAGTCGGAACAACAATGAGCAGTTCTTC.

The chain carries TRBV5-1 and TRBJ1-2; TRBD1 might be the D (5 bases). Germline CDR1 and CDR2: SGHRS and YFSETQ. This CDR3 is built from 15 residues. With 1 base removed from V and 3 bases from J, the gap between germline ends came to 13 bases. The CDR3 nucleotides read TGCGCCAGCAGCTTGCGGGGGGTTGGGGACTATGGCTACACCTTC. Translated, it gives CASSLRGVGDYGYTF. Complete variable domain (other parts from reference TRBV5-1 and TRBJ1-2): KAGVTQTPRYLIKTRGQQVTLSCSPISGHRSVSWYQQTPGQGLQFLFEYFSETQRNKGNFPGRFSGRQFSNSRSEMNVSTLELGDSALYLCASSLRGVGDYGYTFGSGTRLTVV.